Following are 30 T cell receptor beta chains from one sample sequenced in a study of regulatory T cells in long-lasting Graves disease. Time point defined: newly diagnosed GD, antithyroid drugs for less than 3 months. PBMC RNA was the source of the TCR library. In building TCR beta libraries, iRepertoire HTBI primers were used together with Arm-PCR of CDR3 regions. TCRdb re-derived calls from the multiplex PCR reads in MiXCR, one entry per CDR3 protein. The top ten hold roughly 35% of the sample, which has about 320,000 distinct CDR3 sequences, 15% to 20% seen once. Sequenced here: peripheral blood mononuclear cells (PBMCs), sampled at new diagnosis, from a patient treated with antithyroid drugs. Every receptor here comes from a female donor with Graves disease.

At least ten counts were recorded for this clonotype. This chain links TRBV6-1 with TRBJ1-1; 7 bases align to TRBD1. The CDR3 is made up of 14 amino acids. The trim removed 10 bases at V and 4 bases at J, leaving 12 bases unmatched. Germline loops: CDR1 MNHNS, CDR2 SASEGT. The CDR3 region is CATRWGQGGTEAFF. CDR3 coding DNA: TGTGCCACCCGCTGGGGGCAGGGGGGCACTGAAGCTTTCTTT.

The CDR3 is CASSLNRVSQPQHF. CDR3 sequence (DNA): TGTGCCAGCAGCCTAAACAGGGTCTCCCAGCCCCAGCATTTT. The chain employs TRBV27 and TRBJ1-5; TRBD1 is a possible D gene (6 bases). With 6 bases removed from V and 7 bases from J, the gap between germline ends came to 16 bases. This CDR3 region has 14 residues. CDR1 and CDR2 from the germline V gene are MNHEY and SMNVEV (reference sequence).

This clonotype was observed many times. The chain is built from TRBV28 and TRBJ2-7; D not certain. With 6 bases removed from V and 2 bases from J, the gap between germline ends came to 11 bases. The CDR3 consists of 13 residues. Germline values: CDR1 MDHEN, CDR2 SYDVKM. This chain's CDR3 is CASRPGPAYEQYF. CDR3 bases: TGTGCCAGCAGACCCGGACCCGCCTACGAGCAGTACTTC.

Note on this clonotype: A clone one base away is much larger, so this may be a read error. The chain carries TRBV12-3 or TRBV12-4 and TRBJ2-7; 7 bases fit TRBD1. The CDR3 has 13 amino acids. CDR3 sequence: CASSAGQVYERYF. CDR3 nucleotides: TGTGCCAGCAGTGCTGGACAGGTCTACGAGCGGTACTTC.

This clonotype was found a few times. A much larger clone differs from this one at a single base, so this may be a read error. The chain combines TRBV11-3 with TRBJ2-3, with a tentative D call TRBD1 (6 bases). Gene TRBJ1-1 matches the end of the DNA better, so the J call may be wrong. CDR1 and CDR2 (germline): SGHNT, YENEEA. This CDR3 has 13 residues. CDR3 sequence: CASGQGGGGEAFF. The CDR3 coding sequence is TGTGCCAGCGGCCAAGGGGGGGGCGGGGAAGCTTTCTTT.

This clonotype was seen a handful of times. DNA of the CDR3: TGTGCCAGCAGCTTGGGAAACCGGGACGGTAATGAAAAACTGTTTTTT. Amino acids: CASSLGNRDGNEKLFF. The chain has TRBV5-5 and TRBJ1-4; maybe TRBD1 (5 bases). V shed 0 bases and J shed 4 bases, with 13 bases lying between them. CDR3 length equals 16 residues. CDR1 is SGHKS and CDR2 is YYEKEE in the germline V gene (reference sequence).

This chain connects TRBV30 to TRBJ2-7; TRBD1 or TRBD2 may be the D gene (5 bases each). The CDR3 runs 14 residues. V shed 2 bases and J shed 2 bases, with 13 bases lying between them. The germline V gene has CDR1 GTSNPN and CDR2 SVGIG (reference sequence). CDR3 in amino acids: CAWSTGTLTYEQYF. The CDR3 nucleotides are TGTGCCTGGAGTACCGGGACCTTAACCTACGAGCAGTACTTC.

The chain has TRBV7-9 and TRBJ2-1, with 12 bases matching TRBD2. V lost 1 base, J lost 2 bases, and 6 bases stayed unmatched. The CDR3 consists of 18 residues. Per the germline V gene, CDR1 is SEHNR and CDR2 is FQNEAQ (reference sequence). The CDR3 protein is CASSLGLAGAHTYNEQFF. The CDR3 nucleotides read TGTGCCAGCAGCTTAGGACTAGCGGGAGCGCATACCTACAATGAGCAGTTCTTC.

The V and J genes are TRBV4-1 and TRBJ1-2; a weak D match, TRBD1 (6 bases). CDR3 length equals 16 residues. Trimming shortened V by 0 bases and J by 4 bases, and 15 bases separated the two germline ends. CDR1 is MGHRA and CDR2 is YSYEKL in the germline V gene. CDR3: CASSQDQWGLSYGYTF. The CDR3 bases are TGCGCCAGCAGCCAAGATCAGTGGGGGCTATCCTATGGCTACACCTTC.

The chain links TRBV7-3 to TRBJ2-1, with 10 bases lining up with TRBD2. CDR3 size: 15 residues. J gave up 8 bases and V 1 base, and 5 bases lay outside the gene matches. Looked up from germline, CDR1 is SGHTA and CDR2 is FQGTGA. This CDR3 is CASSLRLAGVDEQFF. Written as DNA, the CDR3 is TGTGCCAGCAGCTTAAGGCTAGCGGGAGTTGATGAGCAGTTCTTC. Combining the CDR3 with reference TRBV7-3 and TRBJ2-1 gives the whole variable domain GAGVSQTPSNKVTEKGKYVELRCDPISGHTALYWYRQSLGQGPEFLIYFQGTGAADDSGLPNDRFFAVRPEGSVSTLKIQRTERGDSAVYLCASSLRLAGVDEQFFGPGTRLTVL.

This rearrangement joins TRBV19 to TRBJ2-4, with D unclear. Germline CDR1 is LNHDA and CDR2 is SQIVND (reference sequence). The CDR3 totals 14 residues. V lost 3 bases, J lost 1 base, and 7 bases lay in between. The DNA of the CDR3 is TGTGCCAGTAGTATTGTCTCTGCCAAAAACATTCAGTACTTC. This translates into CASSIVSAKNIQYF.

In this sample, this clonotype turned up a few times. This chain connects TRBV5-1 to TRBJ2-1; 8 bases match TRBD2. This CDR3 region has 15 residues. V gave up 4 bases and J gave up 1 base; unmatched junction bases: 4. CDR1 is SGHRS and CDR2 is YFSETQ in the germline V gene. CDR3 DNA: TGCGCCAGCAGCAGTAGCGGGACTTCCTACAATGAGCAGTTCTTC. As protein: CASSSSGTSYNEQFF.

This clonotype was observed a few times. The CDR3 loop is CSAPIGNTIYF. The CDR3 DNA reads as TGCAGTGCTCCTATCGGAAACACCATATATTTT. The chain has TRBV20-1 and TRBJ1-3; unclear D gene. Trimming took off 5 bases at V and 4 bases at J, with 6 bases between the two ends. The CDR3 totals 11 residues. Germline V gene lookup returns CDR1 DFQATT and CDR2 SNEGSKA (reference sequence).

V usage is TRBV4-1 and J usage is TRBJ1-6; D not certain. The germline V gene has CDR1 MGHRA and CDR2 YSYEKL. CDR3 length: 16 amino acids. Trimming pared 4 bases from V and 3 bases from J, leaving 13 bases between. The CDR3 region is CASSRHSPLYNSPLHF. The CDR3 DNA sequence: TGCGCCAGCAGCCGTCATTCCCCCCTCTATAATTCACCCCTCCACTTT.

This chain connects TRBV5-1 to TRBJ2-1; 14 bases match TRBD2. The length of the CDR3 is 16 residues. V was clipped by 5 bases and J by 4 bases; unmatched bases: 5. The V gene's germline CDR1 is SGHRS and CDR2 YFSETQ. CDR3 in amino acids: CASSGTSGSGYNEQFF. CDR3 DNA sequence: TGCGCCAGCAGTGGGACTAGCGGGAGTGGGTACAATGAGCAGTTCTTC.

This clonotype has ten or more counts. The chain has TRBV12-3 or TRBV12-4 and TRBJ2-3, with TRBD1 as a possible D gene (5 bases). V shed 7 bases and J shed 3 bases, with 11 bases lying between them. The CDR3 length is 13 residues. The CDR3 DNA reads as TGTGCCAGCACCAGGGTTAGAACAGATACGCAGTATTTT. It yields the protein CASTRVRTDTQYF.

This clonotype has ten or more counts. The chain combines TRBV2 with TRBJ2-7; no definite D call. V lost 7 bases, J lost 3 bases, and 10 bases lay in between. CDR3 size: 12 residues. Germline values: CDR1 SNHLY, CDR2 FYNNEI. Here the CDR3 reads CASNEAIYEQYF. CDR3 bases: TGTGCCAGCAACGAGGCGATCTACGAGCAGTACTTC.

The chain carries TRBV18 and TRBJ1-1; D is undetermined. CDR1 is KGHSH and CDR2 is LQKENI in the germline V gene. The CDR3 has 16 residues. V lost 2 bases to trimming and J lost 1 base, with 14 bases between them. In DNA form, the CDR3 reads TGTGCCAGCTCACCAATTTACCGGCAGAGGAACACTGAAGCTTTCTTT. It yields the protein CASSPIYRQRNTEAFF.

This clonotype was seen many times. The chain combines TRBV27 with TRBJ2-5, with 11 bases aligning to TRBD2. J was trimmed by 5 bases and V by 0 bases; bases with no gene match: 14. Looked up from germline, CDR1 is MNHEY and CDR2 is SMNVEV (reference sequence). This CDR3 is 19 amino acids long. The CDR3 spells CASSLSGAASGRMGETQYF. DNA for the CDR3: TGTGCCAGCAGTTTATCGGGGGCGGCTAGCGGGAGGATGGGGGAGACCCAGTACTTC.

This clonotype was seen repeatedly, ten times or more. The chain recombines TRBV9 with TRBJ1-2; D unresolved. Germline V gives CDR1 SGDLS, CDR2 YYNGEE. V was clipped by 4 bases and J by 5 bases, with 15 bases between them. The CDR3 has 14 amino acids. The CDR3 region is CASSTRPGGYGYTF. The CDR3 DNA sequence: TGTGCCAGCAGCACCCGCCCGGGTGGGTATGGCTACACCTTC.

This clonotype was counted at least ten times. This chain connects TRBV14 to TRBJ2-1; 9 bases fit TRBD2. The CDR3 length is 14 residues. Germline V gene sequence: CDR1 SGHDN, CDR2 FVKESK. V gave up 6 bases and J gave up 9 bases; unmatched junction bases: 9. As DNA, the CDR3 is TGTGCCAGCAGTAATAGCGGGAGAGGGCGTGAGCAGTTCTTC. Translation gives CASSNSGRGREQFF.

This clonotype was counted many times. This chain uses TRBV5-6 with TRBJ2-1; 10 bases agree with TRBD1. The CDR3 consists of 17 residues. With 0 bases clipped from V and 2 bases from J, the junction kept 5 bases outside the gene matches. The germline V gene has CDR1 SGHDT and CDR2 YYEEEE. CDR3 coding DNA: TGTGCCAGCAGCTTGGGGGGGGACAGGGGTCCCTACAATGAGCAGTTCTTC. Translation gives CASSLGGDRGPYNEQFF.

This chain links TRBV30 with TRBJ2-1, with a weak D call TRBD2 (5 bases). Looked up from germline, CDR1 is GTSNPN and CDR2 is SVGIG (reference sequence). There are 16 residues in the CDR3. V lost 2 bases to trimming and J lost 5 bases, with 19 bases between them. The CDR3 protein is CAWSYIGLTSDNEQFF. For the CDR3, the DNA is TGTGCCTGGAGTTATATAGGACTCACATCGGACAATGAGCAGTTCTTC.

The chain links TRBV28 to TRBJ2-5; 12 nucleotides agree with TRBD1. The length of the CDR3 is 15 residues. Germline CDR1 reads MDHEN; CDR2 reads SYDVKM. V lost 10 bases and J lost 1; bases outside the gene matches: 7. Here the CDR3 DNA reads TGTGCCACCAGGGACAGGGGGCTATCCCAAGAGACCCAGTACTTC. Encoded protein: CATRDRGLSQETQYF.

This clonotype occurred many times. This CDR3 reads CASSPTRGYEQYF. CDR3 DNA: TGTGCCAGCAGTCCTACGAGAGGCTACGAGCAGTACTTC. This chain connects TRBV2 to TRBJ2-7; D not resolved. CDR3 length: 13 amino acids. With 5 bases removed from V and 3 bases from J, the gap between germline ends came to 11 bases. CDR1 and CDR2 from the germline V gene are SNHLY and FYNNEI.

The V and J genes are TRBV11-3 and TRBJ2-1, with 9 positions matching TRBD2. From germline, CDR1 is SGHNT and CDR2 YENEEA. CDR3 length: 17 amino acids. J was trimmed by 1 base and V by 1 base; bases with no gene match: 5. CDR3 sequence reads: CASSLVLSGRSYNEQFF. In DNA, the CDR3 is TGTGCCAGCAGCTTAGTCTTGAGCGGGAGGTCCTACAATGAGCAGTTCTTC.

This clonotype came up many times. The chain couples TRBV10-3 to TRBJ1-6; D unresolved. The CDR3 consists of 13 residues. V was clipped by 2 bases and J by 5 bases, with 4 bases between them. Per the germline V gene, CDR1 is ENHRY and CDR2 is SYGVKD. Written as DNA, the CDR3 is TGTGCCATCAGTGAGGGGCATAATTCACCCCTCCACTTT. Translated, it gives CAISEGHNSPLHF.

This chain connects TRBV7-9 to TRBJ2-1; TRBD2 matches 9 bases. Germline V gene data show CDR1 as SEHNR and CDR2 as FQNEAQ (reference sequence). The junction had 3 bases not matched to a gene; V was cut back by 3 bases and J by 0 bases. CDR3 length: 16 amino acids. The CDR3 protein is CASSLGAGGSYNEQFF. DNA of the CDR3: TGTGCCAGCAGCTTGGGAGCGGGGGGCTCCTACAATGAGCAGTTCTTC.

This clonotype has a count of ten or more. V is TRBV30 and J is TRBJ2-5; the D call may be TRBD1 or TRBD2 (5 bases each). Germline values: CDR1 GTSNPN, CDR2 SVGIG (reference sequence). This CDR3 is built from 12 residues. Trimming took off 0 bases at V and 9 bases at J, with 11 bases between the two ends. DNA of the CDR3: TGTGCCTGGAGTGTCGGTTGGGGGTCCCAGTACTTC. This codes for CAWSVGWGSQYF.

This clonotype was found many times. The rearrangement links TRBV24-1 to TRBJ2-3, with D hard to call. V gave up 1 base and J gave up 0 bases, with 10 bases separating them. The CDR3 sequence is 16 residues long. Germline CDR1 is KGHDR and CDR2 is SFDVKD. CDR3 nucleotides: TGTGCCACCAGTGATTTTCTACGGGCTAGCACAGATACGCAGTATTTT. It specifies CATSDFLRASTDTQYF.